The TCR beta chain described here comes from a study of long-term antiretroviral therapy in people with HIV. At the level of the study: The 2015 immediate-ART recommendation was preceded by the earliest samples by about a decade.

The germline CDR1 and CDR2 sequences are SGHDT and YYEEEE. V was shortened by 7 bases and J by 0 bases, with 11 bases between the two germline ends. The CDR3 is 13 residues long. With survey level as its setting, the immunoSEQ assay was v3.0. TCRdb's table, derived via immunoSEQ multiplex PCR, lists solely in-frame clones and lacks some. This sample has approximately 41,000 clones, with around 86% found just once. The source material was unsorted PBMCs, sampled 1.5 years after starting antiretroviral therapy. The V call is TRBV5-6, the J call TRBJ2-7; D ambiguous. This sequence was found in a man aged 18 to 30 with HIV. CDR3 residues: CASSQGPSYEQYF. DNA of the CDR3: TGTGCCAGCTCGCAAGGACCCTCCTACGAGCAGTACTTC.